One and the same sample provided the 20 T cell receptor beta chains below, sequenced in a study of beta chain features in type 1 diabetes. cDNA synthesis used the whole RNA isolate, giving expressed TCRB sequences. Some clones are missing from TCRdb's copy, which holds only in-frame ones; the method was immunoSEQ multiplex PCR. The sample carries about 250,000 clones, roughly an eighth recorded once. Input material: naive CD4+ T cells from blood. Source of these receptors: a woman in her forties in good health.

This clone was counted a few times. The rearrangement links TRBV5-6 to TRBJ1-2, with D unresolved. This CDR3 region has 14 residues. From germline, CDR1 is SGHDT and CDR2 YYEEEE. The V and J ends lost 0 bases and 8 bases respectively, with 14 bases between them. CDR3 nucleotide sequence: TGTGCCAGCAGCTTGGGGGTTGAAGTGAGGGGCTACACCTTC. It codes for CASSLGVEVRGYTF.

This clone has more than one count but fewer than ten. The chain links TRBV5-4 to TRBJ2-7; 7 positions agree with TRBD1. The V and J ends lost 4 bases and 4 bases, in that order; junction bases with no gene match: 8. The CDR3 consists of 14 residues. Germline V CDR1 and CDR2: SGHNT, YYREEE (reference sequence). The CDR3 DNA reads TGTGCCAGCAGCCACCGGGACAGATTATACGAGCAGTACTTC. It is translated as CASSHRDRLYEQYF.

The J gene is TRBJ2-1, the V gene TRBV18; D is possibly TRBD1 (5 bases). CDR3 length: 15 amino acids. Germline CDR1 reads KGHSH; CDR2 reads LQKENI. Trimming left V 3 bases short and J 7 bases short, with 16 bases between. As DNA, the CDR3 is TGTGCCAGCTCACCGCAGGGAATAAGGAAAAATGAGCAGTTCTTC. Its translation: CASSPQGIRKNEQFF.

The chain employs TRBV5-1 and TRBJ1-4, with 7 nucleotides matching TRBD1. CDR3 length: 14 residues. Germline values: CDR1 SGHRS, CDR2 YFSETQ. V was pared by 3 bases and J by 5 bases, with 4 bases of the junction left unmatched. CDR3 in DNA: TGCGCCAGCAGCTCGACAGGGTTGAATGAAAAACTGTTTTTT. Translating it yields CASSSTGLNEKLFF.

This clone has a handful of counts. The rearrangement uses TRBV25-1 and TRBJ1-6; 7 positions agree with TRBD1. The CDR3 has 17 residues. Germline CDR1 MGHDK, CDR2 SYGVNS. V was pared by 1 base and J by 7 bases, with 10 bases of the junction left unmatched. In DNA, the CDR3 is TGTGCCAGCAGTGAATTGGGACGAACAGGGGTCAATTCACCCCTCCACTTT. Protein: CASSELGRTGVNSPLHF.

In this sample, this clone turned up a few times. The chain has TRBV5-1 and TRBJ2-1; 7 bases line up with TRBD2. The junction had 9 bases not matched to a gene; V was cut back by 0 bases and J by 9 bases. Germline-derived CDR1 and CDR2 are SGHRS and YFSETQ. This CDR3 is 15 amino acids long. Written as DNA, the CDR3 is TGCGCCAGCAGCTTGGCGCTAGCGGTCGTCGTTGAGCAGTTCTTC. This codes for CASSLALAVVVEQFF. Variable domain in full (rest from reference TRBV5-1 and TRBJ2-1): KAGVTQTPRYLIKTRGQQVTLSCSPISGHRSVSWYQQTPGQGLQFLFEYFSETQRNKGNFPGRFSGRQFSNSRSEMNVSTLELGDSALYLCASSLALAVVVEQFFGPGTRLTVL.

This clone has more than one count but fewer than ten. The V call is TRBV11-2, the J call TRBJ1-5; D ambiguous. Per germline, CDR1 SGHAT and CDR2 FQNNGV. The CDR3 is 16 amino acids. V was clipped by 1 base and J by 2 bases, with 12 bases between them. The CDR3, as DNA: TGTGCCAGCAGCTTAGGAGGAGGGCTGCGCAATCAGCCCCAGCATTTT. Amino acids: CASSLGGGLRNQPQHF.

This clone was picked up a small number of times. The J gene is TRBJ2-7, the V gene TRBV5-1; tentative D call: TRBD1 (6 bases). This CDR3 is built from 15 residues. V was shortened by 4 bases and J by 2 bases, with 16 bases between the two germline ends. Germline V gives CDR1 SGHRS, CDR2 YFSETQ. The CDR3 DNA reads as TGCGCCAGCAGCCCAAGGACAGACCTAACCTACGAGCAGTACTTC. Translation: CASSPRTDLTYEQYF.

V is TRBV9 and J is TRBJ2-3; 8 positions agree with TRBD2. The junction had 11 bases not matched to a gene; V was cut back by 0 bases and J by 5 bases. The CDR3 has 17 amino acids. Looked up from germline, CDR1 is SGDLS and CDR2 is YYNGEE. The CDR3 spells CASSVGISGTLGDTQYF. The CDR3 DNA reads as TGTGCCAGCAGCGTAGGAATTAGCGGGACCCTCGGAGATACGCAGTATTTT.

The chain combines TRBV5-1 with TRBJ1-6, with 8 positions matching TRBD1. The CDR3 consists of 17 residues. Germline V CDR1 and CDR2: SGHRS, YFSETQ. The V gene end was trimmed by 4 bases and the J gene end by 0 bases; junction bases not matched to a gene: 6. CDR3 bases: TGCGCCAGCAGCCCGACAGGGGAGAGCTCCTATAATTCACCCCTCCACTTT. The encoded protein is CASSPTGESSYNSPLHF.

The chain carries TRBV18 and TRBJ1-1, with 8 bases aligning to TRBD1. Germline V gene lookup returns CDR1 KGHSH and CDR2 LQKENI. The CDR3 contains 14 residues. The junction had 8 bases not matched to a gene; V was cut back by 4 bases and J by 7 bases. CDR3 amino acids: CASSQFQGAGEAFF. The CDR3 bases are TGTGCCAGCTCACAATTCCAGGGGGCCGGTGAAGCTTTCTTT.

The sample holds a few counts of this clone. This chain's CDR3 is CASSLMPRTEETQYF. The CDR3 nucleotides are TGTGCCAGCAGCTTAATGCCACGGACAGAAGAGACCCAGTACTTC. The rearrangement uses TRBV11-2 and TRBJ2-5, with TRBD1 as a possible D gene (6 bases). In germline, CDR1 is SGHAT, CDR2 FQNNGV. The germline V and J ends were trimmed by 2 bases and 3 bases, with 13 bases remaining between them. The CDR3 covers 15 residues.

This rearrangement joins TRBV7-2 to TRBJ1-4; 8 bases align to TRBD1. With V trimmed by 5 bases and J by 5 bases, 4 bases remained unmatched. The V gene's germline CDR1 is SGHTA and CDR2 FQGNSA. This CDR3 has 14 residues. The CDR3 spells CASSPRQGNEKLFF. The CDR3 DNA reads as TGTGCCAGCAGCCCTCGACAGGGGAATGAAAAACTGTTTTTT.

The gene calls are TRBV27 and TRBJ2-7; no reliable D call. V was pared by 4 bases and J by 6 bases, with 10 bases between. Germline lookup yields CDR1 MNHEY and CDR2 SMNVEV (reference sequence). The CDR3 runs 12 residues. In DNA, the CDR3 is TGTGCCAGCAGTTCCTACACGGGCGAGCAGTACTTC. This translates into CASSSYTGEQYF.

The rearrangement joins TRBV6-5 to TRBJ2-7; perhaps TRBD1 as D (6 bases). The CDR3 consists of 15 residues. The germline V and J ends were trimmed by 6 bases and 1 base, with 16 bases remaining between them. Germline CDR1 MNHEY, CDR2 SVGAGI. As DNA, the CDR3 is TGTGCCAGCAGCCGACCGACAGGCGGTTCCTACGAGCAGTACTTC. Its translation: CASSRPTGGSYEQYF.

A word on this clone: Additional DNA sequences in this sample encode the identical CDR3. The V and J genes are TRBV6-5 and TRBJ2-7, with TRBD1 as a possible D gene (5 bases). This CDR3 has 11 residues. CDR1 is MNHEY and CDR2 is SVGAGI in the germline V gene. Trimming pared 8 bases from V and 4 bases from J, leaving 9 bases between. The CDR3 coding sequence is TGTGCCAGCCGCGACAGTTACGAGCAGTACTTC. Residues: CASRDSYEQYF.

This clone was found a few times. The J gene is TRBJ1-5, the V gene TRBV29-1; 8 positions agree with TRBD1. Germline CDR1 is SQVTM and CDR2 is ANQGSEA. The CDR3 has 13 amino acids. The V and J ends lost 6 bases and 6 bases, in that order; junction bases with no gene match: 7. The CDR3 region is CSVRDRIGQPQHF. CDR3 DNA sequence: TGCAGCGTCCGGGACAGGATAGGTCAGCCCCAGCATTTT.

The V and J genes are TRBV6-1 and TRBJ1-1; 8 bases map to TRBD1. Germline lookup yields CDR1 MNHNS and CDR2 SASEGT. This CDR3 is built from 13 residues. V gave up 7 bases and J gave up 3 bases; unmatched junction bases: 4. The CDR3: CASTPTGDTEAFF. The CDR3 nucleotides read TGTGCCAGCACCCCGACAGGGGACACTGAAGCTTTCTTT.

For the CDR3, the DNA is TGTGCCAGCAGTTTACAGGGGCTACAAGAGACCCAGTACTTC. This gives the protein CASSLQGLQETQYF. The chain joins TRBV27 to TRBJ2-5; D might be TRBD1 (6 bases). The CDR3 is 14 amino acids. V was trimmed by 2 bases and J by 2 bases, leaving 9 bases between them. Germline values: CDR1 MNHEY, CDR2 SMNVEV (reference sequence).

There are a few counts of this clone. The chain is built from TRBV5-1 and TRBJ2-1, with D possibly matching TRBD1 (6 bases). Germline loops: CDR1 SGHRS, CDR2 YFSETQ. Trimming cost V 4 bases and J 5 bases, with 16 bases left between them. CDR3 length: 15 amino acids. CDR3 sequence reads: CASSPQGFSDNEQFF. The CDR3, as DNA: TGCGCCAGCAGCCCACAGGGTTTTAGCGACAATGAGCAGTTCTTC.